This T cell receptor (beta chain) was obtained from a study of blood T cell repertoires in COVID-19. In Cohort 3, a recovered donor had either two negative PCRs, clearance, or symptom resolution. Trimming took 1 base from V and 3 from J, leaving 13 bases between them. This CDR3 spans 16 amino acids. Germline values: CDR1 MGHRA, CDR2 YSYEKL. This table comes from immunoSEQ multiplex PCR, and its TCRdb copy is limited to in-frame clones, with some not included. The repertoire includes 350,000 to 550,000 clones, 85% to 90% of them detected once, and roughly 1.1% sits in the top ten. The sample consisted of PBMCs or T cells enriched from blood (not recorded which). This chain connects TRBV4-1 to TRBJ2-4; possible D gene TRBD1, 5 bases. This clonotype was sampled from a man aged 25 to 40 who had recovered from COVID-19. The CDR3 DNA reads TGCGCCAGCAGCCAAGTTATAGGGGATGTCAAAAACATTCAGTACTTC. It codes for CASSQVIGDVKNIQYF.